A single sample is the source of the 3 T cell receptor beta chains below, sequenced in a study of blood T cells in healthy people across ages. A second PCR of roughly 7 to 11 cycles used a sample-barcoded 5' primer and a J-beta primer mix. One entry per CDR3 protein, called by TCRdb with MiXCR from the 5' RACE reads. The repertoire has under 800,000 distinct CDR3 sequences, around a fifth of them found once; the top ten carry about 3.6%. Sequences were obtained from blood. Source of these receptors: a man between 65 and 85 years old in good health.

The CDR3 sequence is CASSVSASSYNEQFF. CDR3 nucleotides: TGTGCCAGCAGCGTAAGCGCTAGCTCCTACAATGAGCAGTTCTTC. This sequence joins TRBV9 and TRBJ2-1; D remains unclear. Trimming took 1 base from V and 0 from J, leaving 8 bases between them. Germline loops: CDR1 SGDLS, CDR2 YYNGEE. There are 15 residues in the CDR3.

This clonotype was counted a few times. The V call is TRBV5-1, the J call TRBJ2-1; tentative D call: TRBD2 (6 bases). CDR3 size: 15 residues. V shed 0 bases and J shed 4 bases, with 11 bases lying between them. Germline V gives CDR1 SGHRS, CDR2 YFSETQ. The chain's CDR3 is CASSLGQRAYNEQFF. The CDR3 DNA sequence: TGCGCCAGCAGCTTGGGTCAGCGGGCATACAATGAGCAGTTCTTC.

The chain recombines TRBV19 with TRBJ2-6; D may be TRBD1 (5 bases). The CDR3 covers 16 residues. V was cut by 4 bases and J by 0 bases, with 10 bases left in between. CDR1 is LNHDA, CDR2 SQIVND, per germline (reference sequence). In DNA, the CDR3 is TGTGCCAGTAGTACTTCAGGGATCTCTGGGGCCAACGTCCTGACTTTC. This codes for CASSTSGISGANVLTF.